This TCR beta chain stems from a study of neurological immune-mediated disorders (dated by TCRdb to the late 2010s). For context, the study as a whole: Peripheral blood TCR-beta repertoires from patients with HTLV-I-associated myelopathy (HAM/TSP), patients with multiple sclerosis, and healthy controls were compared in the study using UMI-based sequencing. Alongside PBMC samples, the set of 106 TCR-beta libraries contained longitudinal samples, technical triplicates, and paired CD4+ and CD8+ T-cell subsets that had been sorted. Each longitudinal HAM/TSP and healthy donor was sampled at 3 time-points spaced at about 3-40 month intervals. The cohort comprised about 71 subjects: about 15 HAM/TSP patients, approximately 34 multiple sclerosis patients and approximately 20 healthy controls.

The intended sense of this specimen's time point label: longitudinal time-point 3. Libraries from unsorted PBMCs were made from 2 million PBMCs kept in RNAlater at -80 degrees C until RNA extraction. Peripheral blood was subjected to Ficoll-Hypaque density gradient centrifugation to isolate PBMCs, which were then cryopreserved in liquid nitrogen. To synthesize cDNA, template-switch 5'RACE was performed with a primer carrying a 10-nucleotide random unique molecular identifier so that each TCR transcript was tagged. Each sequencing run produced over 170 million TCR-beta sequences covering 15-18 subjects. The RNeasy kit was used to extract total RNA. TCR-beta VDJ regions were amplified with primers for the TCR constant region and the 5'RACE anchor, using the KAPA Real-time Library Amplification kit. A first PCR added sample indexes and Illumina adaptors, after which a second PCR increased the library yield. After purification with Ampure beads, the TCR product of roughly 650 bp was size-selected on a 2% E-gel SizeSelection system. Before pooling, library quality was assessed on a Bioanalyzer, concentration was determined with Qubit, and library quantification was performed with the Kapa Library Quantification kit. An Illumina HiSeq 2500 was used to sequence the libraries paired-end at 2 x 150 bp. To increase sequence diversity, about 23-30% phiX was spiked into each library pool. On the authors' methods: The UMI-based MiGEC pipeline processed quality-filtered reads and removed over 75% of raw TCR sequences during error correction. VDJ genes were aligned to IMGT germline references, and clonotypes were defined by unique CDR3 amino acid sequence plus V-J genes. Clonal expansion, Shannon diversity and CDR3 relatedness were evaluated with VDJtools (CalcPairwiseDistances, ClusterSamples), while phylogenetic trees were built in CLCbio workbench. Clones with at least 8 unique UMIs were defined as expanded, with this threshold being based on coefficient-of-variation modelling across technical triplicates. In TCRdb, the public reads were trimmed at Q25 with fastp and aligned with MiXCR, with productive beta chains retained. Rows with one shared CDR3 protein collapse into an entry with the most common genes and DNA. For this entry, the V and J calls and clone size follow TCRdb and not the study's own pipeline. Present in this sample are more than 95,000 distinct CDR3 sequences, under 14% of which were seen just once. The ten largest clones take up about 3% of the sample.

This clonotype came up many times. Its cognate antigen has yet to be identified. Base qualities are missing; no much larger clone stands one base away. What the research found in general, with its limitations: No identical CDR3 amino acid sequences were found to be shared among expanded clones across subjects, suggesting that TCR-beta repertoires were private in all groups. TCR clonal expansion was greatest in HAM/TSP patients and smallest in MS patients, who ranked below even healthy controls.

The TCR was taken from a female donor with HTLV-1-associated myelopathy (HAM/TSP). The specimen sequenced was PBMCs.

The CDR3: CASSPPPRRGNYNEQFF. The sequenced DNA: TGTGCCAGCAGCCCCCCGCCCAGGCGGGGGAACTACAATGAGCAGTTCTTC. In this chain, TRBV5-4 is recombined with TRBJ2-1, and 7 junctional nucleotides match TRBD2. Trimming leaves V shorter by 4 bases and J shorter by 3 bases, with the junction holding 13 bases beyond the gene matches. From a lookup of the germline V gene (reference sequence), CDR1 and CDR2 are SGHNT and YYREEE. The CDR3 has 17 amino acids, counting the end cysteine and phenylalanine. The DNA shown is the 51-base CDR3, in frame from base 1.